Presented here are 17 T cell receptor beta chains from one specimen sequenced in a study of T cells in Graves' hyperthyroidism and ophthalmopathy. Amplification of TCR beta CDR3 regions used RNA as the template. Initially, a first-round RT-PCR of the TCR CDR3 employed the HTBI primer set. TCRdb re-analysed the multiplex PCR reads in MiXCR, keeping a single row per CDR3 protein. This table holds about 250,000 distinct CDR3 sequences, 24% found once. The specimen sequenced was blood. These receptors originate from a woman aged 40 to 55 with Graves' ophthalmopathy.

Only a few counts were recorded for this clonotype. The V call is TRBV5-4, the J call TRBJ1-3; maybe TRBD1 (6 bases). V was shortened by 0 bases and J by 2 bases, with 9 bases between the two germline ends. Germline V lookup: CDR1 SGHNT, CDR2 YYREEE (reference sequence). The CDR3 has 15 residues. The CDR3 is CASSLDTGTGNTIYF. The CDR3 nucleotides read TGTGCCAGCAGCTTGGACACAGGGACTGGAAACACCATATATTTT.

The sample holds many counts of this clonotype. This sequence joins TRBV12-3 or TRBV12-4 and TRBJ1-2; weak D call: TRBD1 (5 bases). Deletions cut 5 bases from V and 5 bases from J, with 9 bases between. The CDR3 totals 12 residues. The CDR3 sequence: CASSKAGYGYTF. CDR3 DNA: TGTGCCAGCAGTAAAGCAGGGTATGGCTACACCTTC.

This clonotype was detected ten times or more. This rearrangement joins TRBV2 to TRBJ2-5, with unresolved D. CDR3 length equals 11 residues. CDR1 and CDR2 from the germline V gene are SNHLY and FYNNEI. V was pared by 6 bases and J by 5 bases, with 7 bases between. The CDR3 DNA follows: TGTGCCAGCAGGGGGTTTGAGACCCAGTACTTC. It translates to CASRGFETQYF.

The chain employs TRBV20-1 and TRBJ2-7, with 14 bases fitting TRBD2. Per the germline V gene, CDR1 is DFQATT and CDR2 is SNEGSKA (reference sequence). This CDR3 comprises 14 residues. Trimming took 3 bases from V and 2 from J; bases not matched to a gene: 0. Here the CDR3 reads CSARTSGRAYEQYF. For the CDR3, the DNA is TGCAGTGCTAGGACTAGCGGGAGGGCCTACGAGCAGTACTTC.

This CDR3 is CASNKGSGTGVIQETQYF. CDR3 DNA: TGTGCCAGCAATAAGGGATCCGGGACAGGGGTAATTCAGGAGACCCAGTACTTC. The chain links TRBV2 to TRBJ2-5; 10 bases agree with TRBD1. J gave up 5 bases and V 7 bases, and 19 bases lay outside the gene matches. This CDR3 comprises 18 residues. Germline assignment: CDR1 SNHLY and CDR2 FYNNEI.

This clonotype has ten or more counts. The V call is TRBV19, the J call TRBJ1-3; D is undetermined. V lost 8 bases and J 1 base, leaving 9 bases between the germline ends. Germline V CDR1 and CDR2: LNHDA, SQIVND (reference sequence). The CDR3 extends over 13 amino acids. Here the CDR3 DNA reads TGTGCCAGTGAGGGATTTTCTGGAAACACCATATATTTT. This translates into CASEGFSGNTIYF.

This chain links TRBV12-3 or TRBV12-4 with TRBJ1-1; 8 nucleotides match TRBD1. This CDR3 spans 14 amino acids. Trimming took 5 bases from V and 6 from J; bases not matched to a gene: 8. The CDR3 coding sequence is TGTGCCAGCAGTAGACAGGGGCTCGGGTCTGAAGCTTTCTTT. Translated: CASSRQGLGSEAFF.

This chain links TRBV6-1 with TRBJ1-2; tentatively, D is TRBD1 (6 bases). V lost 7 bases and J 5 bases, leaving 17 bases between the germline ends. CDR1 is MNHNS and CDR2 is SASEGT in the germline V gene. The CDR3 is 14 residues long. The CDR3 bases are TGTGCCAGCAACGCCGGGACACTTCATTATGGCTACACCTTC. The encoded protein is CASNAGTLHYGYTF.

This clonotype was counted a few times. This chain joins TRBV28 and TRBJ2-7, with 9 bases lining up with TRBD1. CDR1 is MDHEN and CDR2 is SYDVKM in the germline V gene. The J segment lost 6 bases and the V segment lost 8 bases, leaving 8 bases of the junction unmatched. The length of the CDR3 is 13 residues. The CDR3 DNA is TGTGCCAGCTACGGGACAGGGCCCACCGAGCAGTACTTC. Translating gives CASYGTGPTEQYF.

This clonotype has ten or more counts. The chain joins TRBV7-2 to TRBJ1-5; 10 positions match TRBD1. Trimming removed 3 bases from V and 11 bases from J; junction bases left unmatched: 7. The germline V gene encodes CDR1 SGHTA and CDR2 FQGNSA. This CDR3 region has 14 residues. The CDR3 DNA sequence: TGTGCCAGCAGCTTGCAGGGACAGGGGAGGTCCCAGCATTTT. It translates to CASSLQGQGRSQHF.

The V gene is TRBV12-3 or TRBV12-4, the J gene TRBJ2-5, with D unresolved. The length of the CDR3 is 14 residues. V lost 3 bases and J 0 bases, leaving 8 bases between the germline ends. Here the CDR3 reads CASSFAEYQETQYF. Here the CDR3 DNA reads TGTGCCAGCAGTTTTGCAGAGTACCAAGAGACCCAGTACTTC.

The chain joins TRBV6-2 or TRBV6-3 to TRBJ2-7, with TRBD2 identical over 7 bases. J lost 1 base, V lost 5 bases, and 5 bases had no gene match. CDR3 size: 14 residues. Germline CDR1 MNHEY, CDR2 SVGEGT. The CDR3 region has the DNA TGTGCCAGCAGTGATAAGCGGGGTTCCTACGAGCAGTACTTC. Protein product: CASSDKRGSYEQYF.

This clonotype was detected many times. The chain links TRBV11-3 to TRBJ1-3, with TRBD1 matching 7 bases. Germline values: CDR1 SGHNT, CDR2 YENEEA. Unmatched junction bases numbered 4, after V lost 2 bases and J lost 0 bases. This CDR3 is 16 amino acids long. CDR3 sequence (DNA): TGTGCCAGCAGCTTAAGACAGGGCGGCTCTGGAAACACCATATATTTT. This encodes CASSLRQGGSGNTIYF.

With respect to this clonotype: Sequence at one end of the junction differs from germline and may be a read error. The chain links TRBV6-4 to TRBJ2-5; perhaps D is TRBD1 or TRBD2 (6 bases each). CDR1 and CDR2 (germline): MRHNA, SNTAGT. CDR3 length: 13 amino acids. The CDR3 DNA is TGTGCCAGCGGCCCTGGGGGGCAAGGGACCCAGTACTTC. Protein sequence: CASGPGGQGTQYF.

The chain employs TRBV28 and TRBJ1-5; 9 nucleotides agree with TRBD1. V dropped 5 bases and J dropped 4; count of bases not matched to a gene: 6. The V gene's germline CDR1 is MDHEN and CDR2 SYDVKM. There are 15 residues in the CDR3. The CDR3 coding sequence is TGTGCCAGCAGTCCACGGACAGGGGATAATCAGCCCCAGCATTTT. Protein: CASSPRTGDNQPQHF.

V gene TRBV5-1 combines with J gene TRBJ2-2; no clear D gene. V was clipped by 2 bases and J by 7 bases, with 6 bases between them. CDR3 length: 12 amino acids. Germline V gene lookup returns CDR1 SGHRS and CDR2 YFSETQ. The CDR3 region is CASSFDGGELFF. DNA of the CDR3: TGCGCCAGCAGCTTCGACGGCGGGGAGCTGTTTTTT.

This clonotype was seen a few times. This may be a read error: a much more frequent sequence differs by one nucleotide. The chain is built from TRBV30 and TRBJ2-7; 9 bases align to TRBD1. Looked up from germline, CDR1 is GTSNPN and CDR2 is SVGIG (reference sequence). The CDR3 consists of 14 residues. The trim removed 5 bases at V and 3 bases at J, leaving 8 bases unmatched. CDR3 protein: CAWGDRAPIYEQYF. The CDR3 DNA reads TGTGCCTGGGGGGACAGGGCCCCTATCTACGAGCAGTACTTC.